The present TCR beta chain was sequenced within a study of brain T cells in children with intractable seizures. Points from the study as a whole: Patients' HCMV serostatus was unknown; virus specificity rests on CDR3 similarity alone.

The method was immunoSEQ multiplex PCR; TCRdb's version includes in-frame clones alone and lacks a portion of them. The table records under 400,000 clones, 85% to 95% of them present only once. As concerns this clone: Its antigen is currently unknown.

The time point is: blood from clinic visit 5 months post-surgery; TSC patient then seizure free. Germline lookup yields CDR1 LNHDA and CDR2 SQIVND (reference sequence). The CDR3 consists of 12 residues. The V end was cut by 7 bases, the J end by 8 bases, with 14 bases between. The sequence was collected from a boy younger than two with tuberous sclerosis and intractable seizures. V usage is TRBV19 and J usage is TRBJ1-1; perhaps TRBD1 as D (5 bases). Specimen: peripheral blood, collected more than 4 months after surgery. The CDR3 DNA is TGTGCCAGTAATAACAGACAGCGGGAAGCTTTCTTT. Translating it yields CASNNRQREAFF.